The source of this T cell receptor beta chain is a study of identical twins. Study findings and constraints: It was cross-sectional statistical analysis, not following the same donors, that the conclusions relied on. In cord blood, abundant beta clonotypes had fewer insertions; memory showed no trend. Alpha sequences that were out-of-frame and twin-shared showed an excess of low generation probability.

Germline V gives CDR1 SGHTA, CDR2 FQGNSA. This CDR3 contains 19 residues. V shed 5 bases, J shed 0 bases, and the junction held 13 bases outside the gene matches. This clonotype was counted ten times or more. Its matching antigen is unknown. Via MiXCR, TCRdb re-called the 5' RACE reads, giving one row per CDR3 protein. Of about 100,000 distinct CDR3 sequences in the sample, 5.9% were seen once. Sequenced sample: memory T cells sorted from blood. The clonotype was recovered from a woman between 45 and 60 years old in good health. V gene TRBV7-2 combines with J gene TRBJ2-3; 11 bases match TRBD2. The CDR3 nucleotides read TGTGCCAGCAGCCCGGGACTAGCGGCCCCCCTTGGTAGCACAGATACGCAGTATTTT. It encodes CASSPGLAAPLGSTDTQYF.